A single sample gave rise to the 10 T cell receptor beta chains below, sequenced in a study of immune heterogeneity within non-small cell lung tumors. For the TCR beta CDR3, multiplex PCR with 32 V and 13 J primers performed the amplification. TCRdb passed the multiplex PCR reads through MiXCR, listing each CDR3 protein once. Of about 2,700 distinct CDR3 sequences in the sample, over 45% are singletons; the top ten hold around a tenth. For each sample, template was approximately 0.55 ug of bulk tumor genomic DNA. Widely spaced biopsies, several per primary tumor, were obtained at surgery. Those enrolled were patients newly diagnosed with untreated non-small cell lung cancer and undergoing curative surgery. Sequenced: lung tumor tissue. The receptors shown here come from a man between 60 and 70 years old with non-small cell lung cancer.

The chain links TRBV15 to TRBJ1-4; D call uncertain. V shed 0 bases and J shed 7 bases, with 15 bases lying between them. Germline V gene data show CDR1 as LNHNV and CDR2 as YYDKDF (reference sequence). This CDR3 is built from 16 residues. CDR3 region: CATSRDWPEVGEKLFF. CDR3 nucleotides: TGTGCCACCAGCAGAGATTGGCCAGAGGTAGGTGAAAAACTGTTTTTT.

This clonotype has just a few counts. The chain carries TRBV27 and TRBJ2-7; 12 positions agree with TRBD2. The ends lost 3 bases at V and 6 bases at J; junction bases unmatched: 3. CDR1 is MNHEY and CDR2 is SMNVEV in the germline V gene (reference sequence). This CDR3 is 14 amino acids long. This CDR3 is CASSLTSGSSEQYF. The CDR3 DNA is TGTGCCAGCAGTTTGACTAGCGGGAGTAGCGAGCAGTACTTC.

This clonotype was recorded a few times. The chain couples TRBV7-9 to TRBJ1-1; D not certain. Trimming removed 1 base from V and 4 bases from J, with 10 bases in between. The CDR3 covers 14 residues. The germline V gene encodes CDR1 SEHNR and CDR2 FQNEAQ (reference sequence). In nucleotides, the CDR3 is TGTGCCAGCAGCTTAGACCGAGTTTCCACTGAAGCTTTCTTT. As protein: CASSLDRVSTEAFF.

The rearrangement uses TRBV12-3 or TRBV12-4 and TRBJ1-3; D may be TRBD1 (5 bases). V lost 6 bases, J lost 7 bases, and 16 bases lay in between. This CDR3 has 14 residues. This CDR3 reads CASRLRDQSNTIYF. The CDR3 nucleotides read TGTGCCAGCAGACTAAGGGACCAGTCGAACACCATATATTTT.

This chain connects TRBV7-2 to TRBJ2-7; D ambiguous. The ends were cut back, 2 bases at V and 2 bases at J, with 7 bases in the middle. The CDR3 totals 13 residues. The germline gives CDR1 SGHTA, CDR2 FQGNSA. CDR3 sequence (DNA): TGTGCCAGCAGCTTATTTCAGGCCTACGAGCAGTACTTC. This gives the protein CASSLFQAYEQYF.

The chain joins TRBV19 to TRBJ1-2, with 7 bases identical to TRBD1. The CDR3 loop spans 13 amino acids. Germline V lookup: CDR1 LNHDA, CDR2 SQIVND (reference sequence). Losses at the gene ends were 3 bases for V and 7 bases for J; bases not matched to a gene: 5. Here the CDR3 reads CASSIGDSGGYTF. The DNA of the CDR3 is TGTGCCAGTAGTATCGGGGACAGTGGTGGCTACACCTTC.

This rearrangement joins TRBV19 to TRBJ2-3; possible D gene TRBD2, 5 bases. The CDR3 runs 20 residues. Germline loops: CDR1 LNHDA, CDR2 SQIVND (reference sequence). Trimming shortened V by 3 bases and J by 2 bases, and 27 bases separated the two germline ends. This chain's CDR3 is CASSIFYRAEGAVITDTQYF. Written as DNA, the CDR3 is TGTGCCAGTAGTATTTTCTATAGGGCTGAGGGAGCTGTTATCACAGATACGCAGTATTTT.

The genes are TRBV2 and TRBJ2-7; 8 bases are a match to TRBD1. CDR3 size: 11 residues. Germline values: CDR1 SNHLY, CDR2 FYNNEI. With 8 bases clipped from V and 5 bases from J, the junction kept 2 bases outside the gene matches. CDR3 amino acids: CASGGQDEQYF. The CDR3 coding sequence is TGTGCCAGCGGGGGACAGGACGAGCAGTACTTC.

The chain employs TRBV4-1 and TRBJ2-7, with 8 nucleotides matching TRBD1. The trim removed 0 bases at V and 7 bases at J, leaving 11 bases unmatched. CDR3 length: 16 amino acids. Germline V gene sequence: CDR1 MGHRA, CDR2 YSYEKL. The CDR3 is CASSQDVPGRGREQYF. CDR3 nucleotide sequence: TGCGCCAGCAGCCAAGATGTCCCGGGCAGGGGGCGAGAGCAGTACTTC.

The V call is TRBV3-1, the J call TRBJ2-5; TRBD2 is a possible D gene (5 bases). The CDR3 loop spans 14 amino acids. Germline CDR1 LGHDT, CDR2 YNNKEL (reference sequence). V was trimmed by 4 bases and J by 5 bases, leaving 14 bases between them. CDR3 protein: CASSRAAGWETQYF. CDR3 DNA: TGTGCCAGCAGCCGCGCCGCGGGCTGGGAGACCCAGTACTTC.